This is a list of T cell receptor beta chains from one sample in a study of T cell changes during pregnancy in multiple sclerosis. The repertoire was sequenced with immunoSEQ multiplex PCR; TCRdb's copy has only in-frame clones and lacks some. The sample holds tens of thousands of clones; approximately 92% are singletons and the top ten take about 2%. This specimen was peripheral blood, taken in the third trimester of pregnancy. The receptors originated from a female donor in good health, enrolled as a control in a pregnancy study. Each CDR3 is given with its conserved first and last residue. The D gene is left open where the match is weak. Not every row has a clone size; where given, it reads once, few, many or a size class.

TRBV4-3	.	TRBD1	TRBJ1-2	TGCGCCAGCAGCCCGGGACAGGGGGCATGGGGCTACACCTTC	CASSPGQGAWGYTF
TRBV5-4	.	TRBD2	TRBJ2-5	TGTGCCAGCAGCTTGGAACTAGCGGGGGATGGCCGACAGACCCAGTACTTC	CASSLELAGDGRQTQYF
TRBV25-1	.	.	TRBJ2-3	TGTGCCAGCAGTGATGTCCGAGGGGGAGATACGCAGTATTTT	CASSDVRGGDTQYF
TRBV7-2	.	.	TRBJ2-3	TGTGCCAGCAGCTTGCGGCAAAGTACAGATACGCAGTATTTT	CASSLRQSTDTQYF
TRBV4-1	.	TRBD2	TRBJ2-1	TGCGCCAGCAGCCACACTAGCGGGACCTCCTACAATGAGCAGTTCTTC	CASSHTSGTSYNEQFF
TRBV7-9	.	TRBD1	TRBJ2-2	TGTGCCAGCAGCTTCGACAGGGGTCGGGGCACCGGGGAGCTGTTTTTT	CASSFDRGRGTGELFF
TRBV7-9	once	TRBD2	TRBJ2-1	TGTGCCAGCAGGAACCGGAGCGGGAGGAAGTACAATGAGCAGTTCTTC	CASRNRSGRKYNEQFF
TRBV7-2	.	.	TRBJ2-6	TGTGCCAGCAGCTTAGTCGCAGGGAATGGGGCCAACGTCCTGACTTTC	CASSLVAGNGANVLTF
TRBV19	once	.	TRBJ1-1	TGTGCCAGTAGCATGACTCACGGCGCTGAAGCTTTCTTT	CASSMTHGAEAFF
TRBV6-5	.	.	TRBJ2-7	TGTGCCAGCAGGGATACAGGGCTATACGAGCAGTACTTC	CASRDTGLYEQYF
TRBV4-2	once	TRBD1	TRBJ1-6	TGTGCCAGCAAGGTAGGGACAGAATATAATTCACCCCTCCACTTT	CASKVGTEYNSPLHF
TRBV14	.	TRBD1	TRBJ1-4	TGTGCCAGCAGCCAAGCGGGACAGAGACATGAAAAACTGTTTTTT	CASSQAGQRHEKLFF
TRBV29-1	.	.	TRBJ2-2	TGCAGCGTCCCTAACCACCGGACAGATGGCGGGGAGCTGTTTTTT	CSVPNHRTDGGELFF
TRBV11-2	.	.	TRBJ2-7	TGTGCCAGTAAGCCGGGACACAGTAATTACGAGCAGTACTTC	CASKPGHSNYEQYF
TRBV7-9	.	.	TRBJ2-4	TGTGCCAGCAGCCACGACAGGGCCAAAAACATTCAGTACTTC	CASSHDRAKNIQYF
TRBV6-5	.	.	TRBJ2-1	TGTGCCAGCAGCAGACTCATAAGCTCCTACAATGAGCAGTTCTTC	CASSRLISSYNEQFF
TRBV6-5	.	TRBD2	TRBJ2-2	TGTGCCAGCAGCCAACTAGCGGGGAACACCGGGGAGCTGTTTTTT	CASSQLAGNTGELFF
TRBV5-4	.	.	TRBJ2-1	TGTGCCAGCAGCTTGCAGGCAGGGGCCGGGGCCTACAATGAGCAGTTCTTC	CASSLQAGAGAYNEQFF
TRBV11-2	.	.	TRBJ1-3	TGTGCCAGCAGCTTTTATGGGAGCTCTGGAAACACCATATATTTT	CASSFYGSSGNTIYF
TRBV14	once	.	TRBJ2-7	TGTGCCAGCAGCCAAGGTCGGTATACCTACGAGCAGTACTTC	CASSQGRYTYEQYF
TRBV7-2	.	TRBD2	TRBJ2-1	TGTGCCAGCAGCTTAGGATCTAGCGGGGGGTGGGAGCAGTTCTTC	CASSLGSSGGWEQFF
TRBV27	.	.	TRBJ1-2	TGTGCCAGCAGTTTATACAGCACGGTCTATGGCTACACCTTC	CASSLYSTVYGYTF
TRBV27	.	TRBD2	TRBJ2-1	TGTGCCAGCAGAATTAGCGGGAGTAATGAGCAGTTCTTC	CASRISGSNEQFF
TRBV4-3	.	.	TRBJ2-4	TGCGCCAGCAGCCAATCCAGGGGTGGGCCAAACATTCAGTACTTC	CASSQSRGGPNIQYF
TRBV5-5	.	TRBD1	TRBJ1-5	TGTGCCAGCAGCTTCCAAGGACAGGGGAATCAGCCCCAGCATTTT	CASSFQGQGNQPQHF
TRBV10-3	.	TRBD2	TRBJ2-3	TGTGCCACAGAGAGCTTAAAGGGAGGGCCAGATACGCAGTATTTT	CATESLKGGPDTQYF
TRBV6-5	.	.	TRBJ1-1	TGTGCCAGCAGTTACCACTCGAGCGGCACTGAAGCTTTCTTT	CASSYHSSGTEAFF
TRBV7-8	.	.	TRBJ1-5	TGTGCCAGCAGCCTTATAGAGCAGCCCCAGCATTTT	CASSLIEQPQHF
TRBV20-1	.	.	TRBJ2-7	TGCAGTGTGGCAGGGGGGCGCGAGCAGTACTTC	CSVAGGREQYF
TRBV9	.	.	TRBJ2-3	TGTGCCAGCAGCGCGGCGGACAATGCAGATACGCAGTATTTT	CASSAADNADTQYF
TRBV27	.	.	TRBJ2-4	TGTGCCAGCAGCTGGGCGGCCAAAAACATTCAGTACTTC	CASSWAAKNIQYF
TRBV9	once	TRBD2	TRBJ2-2	TGTGCCAGCAGCTCGAACAAAGGGACTACGGCCGAGGAGCTGTTTTTT	CASSSNKGTTAEELFF
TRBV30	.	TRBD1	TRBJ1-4	TGTGCCTGGGGCCAGCCCGGGACAGGGGATGAAAAACTGTTTTTT	CAWGQPGTGDEKLFF
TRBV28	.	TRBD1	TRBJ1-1	TGTGCCAGCAGTTTACCCCTCACAGGGGCTGAAGCTTTCTTT	CASSLPLTGAEAFF
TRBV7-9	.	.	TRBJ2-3	TGTGCCAGCAGCTTAGAGGGGGATCGCACAGATACGCAGTATTTT	CASSLEGDRTDTQYF
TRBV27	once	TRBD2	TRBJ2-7	TGTGCCAGCAGCCCGAGCGGGAGCTCCTACGAGCAGTACTTC	CASSPSGSSYEQYF
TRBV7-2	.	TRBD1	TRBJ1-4	TGTGCCAGCAGCGCGGGACAGGGTGAAAAACTGTTTTTT	CASSAGQGEKLFF
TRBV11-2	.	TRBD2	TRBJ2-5	TGTGCCAGCAGCCGTGGGACTAGCGGGAGTCGGGAGACCCAGTACTTC	CASSRGTSGSRETQYF
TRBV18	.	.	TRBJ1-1	TGTGCCAGCTCACCACGGGCAGATATGAACACTGAAGCTTTCTTT	CASSPRADMNTEAFF
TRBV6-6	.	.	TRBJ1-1	TGTGCCAGCAGTTTTAGCCCGGACAGGAACACTGAAGCTTTCTTT	CASSFSPDRNTEAFF
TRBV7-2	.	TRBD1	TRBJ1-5	TGTGCCAGCAGCTCAGGGACAGGGGCGTATCAGCCCCAGCATTTT	CASSSGTGAYQPQHF
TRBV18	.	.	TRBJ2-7	TGTGCCAGCTCACCAGCGGCGTCCTACGAGCAGTACTTC	CASSPAASYEQYF
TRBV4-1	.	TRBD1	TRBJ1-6	TGCGCCAGCAGCCAACACAGGGGGCTAAATTCACCCCTCCACTTT	CASSQHRGLNSPLHF
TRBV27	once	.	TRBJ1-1	TGTGCCAGCTCCCCGGGGAACACTGAAGCTTTCTTT	CASSPGNTEAFF
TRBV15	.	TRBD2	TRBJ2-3	TGTGCCACCAGCAGGGATAGCGGGTCGGCCCGCACAGATACGCAGTATTTT	CATSRDSGSARTDTQYF
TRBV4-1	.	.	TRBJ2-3	TGCGCCAGCAGCCAAGAGGGGAGCCAAGATTTCACAGATACGCAGTATTTT	CASSQEGSQDFTDTQYF
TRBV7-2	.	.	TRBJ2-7	TGTGCCAGCCGACTCTGGGACGAGCAGTACTTC	CASRLWDEQYF
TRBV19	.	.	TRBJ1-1	TGTGCCAGTAGCTCCTCTCGGGGGAACACTGAAGCTTTCTTT	CASSSSRGNTEAFF
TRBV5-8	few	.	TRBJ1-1	TGTGCCAGCAGCTTGGCCGGAGGGAGGGACACTGAAGCTTTCTTT	CASSLAGGRDTEAFF
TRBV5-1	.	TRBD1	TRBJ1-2	TGCGCCAGCAGCCCAACAGGGGCTGGCGACTATGGCTACACCTTC	CASSPTGAGDYGYTF
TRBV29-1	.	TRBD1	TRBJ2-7	TGCAGCGTCGCCGGGACAGGACACTACGAGCAGTACTTC	CSVAGTGHYEQYF
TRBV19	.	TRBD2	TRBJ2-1	TGTGCCAGTAGTATAGATCCGCCCGGACTAGCGGGGGGCAATGAGCAGTTCTTC	CASSIDPPGLAGGNEQFF
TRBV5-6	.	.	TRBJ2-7	TGTGCCAGCAGCCCCGCATTCGGGATCTACGAGCAGTACTTC	CASSPAFGIYEQYF
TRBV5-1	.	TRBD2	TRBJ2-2	TGCGCCAGCAGCAAGTCCCTCCGGGGGGGGAACACCAGGGAGCTGTTTTTT	CASSKSLRGGNTRELFF
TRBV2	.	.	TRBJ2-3	TGTGCCAGCAGCTTTCTAGTTAGCACAGATACGCAGTATTTT	CASSFLVSTDTQYF